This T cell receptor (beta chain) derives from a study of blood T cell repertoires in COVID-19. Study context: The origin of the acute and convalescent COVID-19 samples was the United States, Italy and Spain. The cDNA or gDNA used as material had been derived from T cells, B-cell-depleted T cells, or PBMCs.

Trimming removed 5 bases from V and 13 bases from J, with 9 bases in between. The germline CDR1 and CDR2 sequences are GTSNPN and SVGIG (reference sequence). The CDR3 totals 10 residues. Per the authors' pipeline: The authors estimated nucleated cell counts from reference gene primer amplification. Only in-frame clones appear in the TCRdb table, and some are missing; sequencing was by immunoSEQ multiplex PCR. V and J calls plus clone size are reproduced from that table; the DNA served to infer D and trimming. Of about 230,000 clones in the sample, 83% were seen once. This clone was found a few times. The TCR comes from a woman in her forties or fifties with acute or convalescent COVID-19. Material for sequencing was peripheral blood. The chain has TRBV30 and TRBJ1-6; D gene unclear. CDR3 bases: TGTGCCTGGGGGCCTATCCCCCTCCACTTT. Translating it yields CAWGPIPLHF. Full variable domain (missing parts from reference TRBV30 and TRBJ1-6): SQTIHQWPATLVQPVGSPLSLECTVEGTSNPNLYWYRQAAGRGLQLLFYSVGIGQISSEVPQNLSASRPQDRQFILSSKKLLLSDSGFYLCAWGPIPLHFGNGTRLTVT.